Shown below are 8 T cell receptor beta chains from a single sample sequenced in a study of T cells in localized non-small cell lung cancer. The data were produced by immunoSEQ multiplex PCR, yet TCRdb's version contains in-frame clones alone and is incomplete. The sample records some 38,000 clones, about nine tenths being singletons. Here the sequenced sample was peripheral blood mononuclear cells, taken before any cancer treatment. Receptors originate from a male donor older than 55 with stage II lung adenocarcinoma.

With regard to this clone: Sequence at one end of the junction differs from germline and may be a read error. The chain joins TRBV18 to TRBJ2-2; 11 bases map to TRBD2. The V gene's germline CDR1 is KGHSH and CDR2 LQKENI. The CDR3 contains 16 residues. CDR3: CASSPPSGRSTGELFF. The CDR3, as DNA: TGTGCCAGCTCGCCACCTAGCGGGAGGTCTACCGGGGAGCTGTTTTTT.

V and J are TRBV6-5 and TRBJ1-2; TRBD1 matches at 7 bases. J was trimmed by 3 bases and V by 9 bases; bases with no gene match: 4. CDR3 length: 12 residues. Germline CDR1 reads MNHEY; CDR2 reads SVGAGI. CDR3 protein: CASAGTDYGYTF. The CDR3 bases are TGTGCCAGTGCCGGGACAGACTATGGCTACACCTTC.

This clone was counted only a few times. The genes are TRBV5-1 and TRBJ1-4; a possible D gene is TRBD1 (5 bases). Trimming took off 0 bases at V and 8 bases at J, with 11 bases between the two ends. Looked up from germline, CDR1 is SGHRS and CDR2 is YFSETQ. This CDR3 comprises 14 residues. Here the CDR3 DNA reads TGCGCCAGCAGCTTGGACAGGATGGGGGAAAAACTGTTTTTT. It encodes CASSLDRMGEKLFF.

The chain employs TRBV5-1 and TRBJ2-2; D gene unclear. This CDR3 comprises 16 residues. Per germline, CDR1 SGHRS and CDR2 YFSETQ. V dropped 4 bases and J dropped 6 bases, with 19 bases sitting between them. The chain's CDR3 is CASSEAVDPGAGELFF. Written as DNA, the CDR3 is TGCGCCAGCAGCGAAGCCGTTGACCCGGGTGCCGGGGAGCTGTTTTTT.

The DNA of the CDR3 is TGCGCCAGCACCCGAAACGGTCAACCTAATGAAAAACTGTTTTTT. Amino acids: CASTRNGQPNEKLFF. The chain links TRBV5-1 to TRBJ1-4; D gene uncertain. Germline CDR1 reads SGHRS; CDR2 reads YFSETQ. The CDR3 loop spans 15 amino acids. Between the trimmed V and J ends, which lost 6 bases and 3 bases, there was a span of 15 bases. The full variable domain, its missing parts supplied by reference TRBV5-1 and TRBJ1-4, is KAGVTQTPRYLIKTRGQQVTLSCSPISGHRSVSWYQQTPGQGLQFLFEYFSETQRNKGNFPGRFSGRQFSNSRSEMNVSTLELGDSALYLCASTRNGQPNEKLFFGSGTQLSVL.

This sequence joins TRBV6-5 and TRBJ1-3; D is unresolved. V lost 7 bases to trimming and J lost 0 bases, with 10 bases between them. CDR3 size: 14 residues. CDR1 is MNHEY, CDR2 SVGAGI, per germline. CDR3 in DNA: TGTGCCAGCACCGGGAGCTACTCTGGAAACACCATATATTTT. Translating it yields CASTGSYSGNTIYF.

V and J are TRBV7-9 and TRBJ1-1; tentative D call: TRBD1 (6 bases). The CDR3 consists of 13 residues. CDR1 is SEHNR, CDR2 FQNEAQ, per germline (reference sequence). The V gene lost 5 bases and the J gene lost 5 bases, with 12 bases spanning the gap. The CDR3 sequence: CASSRQEGTEAFF. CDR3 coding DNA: TGTGCCAGCAGCCGACAGGAGGGGACTGAAGCTTTCTTT.

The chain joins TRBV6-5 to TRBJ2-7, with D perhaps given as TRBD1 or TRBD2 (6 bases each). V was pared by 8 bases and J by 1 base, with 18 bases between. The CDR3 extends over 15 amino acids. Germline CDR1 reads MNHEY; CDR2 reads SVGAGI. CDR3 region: CASRHGGTNSYEQYF. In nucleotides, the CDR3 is TGTGCCAGCCGTCATGGCGGGACAAATTCCTACGAGCAGTACTTC.